These 30 T cell receptor beta chains were sequenced from one sample in a study of control samples from healthy donors and cancer patients. Sequencing was performed with immunoSEQ multiplex PCR; in TCRdb, only in-frame clones are kept and a portion is missing. This table has approximately 110,000 clones, 91% appearing once. The specimen sequenced was blood. These receptors were obtained from a woman between 18 and 29 years old in good health.

The chain couples TRBV30 to TRBJ1-6; 7 bases match TRBD1. Germline V gene sequence: CDR1 GTSNPN, CDR2 SVGIG (reference sequence). This CDR3 contains 14 residues. Losses at the gene ends were 5 bases for V and 7 bases for J; bases not matched to a gene: 8. The CDR3 nucleotides are TGTGCCTGGCGACCGGGACAGCGGAATTCACCCCTCCACTTT. Translating it yields CAWRPGQRNSPLHF. The full variable domain, with the rest looked up from reference TRBV30 and TRBJ1-6, is SQTIHQWPATLVQPVGSPLSLECTVEGTSNPNLYWYRQAAGRGLQLLFYSVGIGQISSEVPQNLSASRPQDRQFILSSKKLLLSDSGFYLCAWRPGQRNSPLHFGNGTRLTVT.

V and J are TRBV19 and TRBJ2-2; no clear D. This CDR3 has 14 amino acids. Trimming left V 5 bases short and J 7 bases short, with 14 bases between. CDR1 and CDR2 from the germline V gene are LNHDA and SQIVND (reference sequence). The chain's CDR3 is CASSHLDVDGELFF. The CDR3 nucleotides are TGTGCCAGTAGTCATCTAGATGTGGACGGGGAGCTGTTTTTT.

This chain joins TRBV10-3 and TRBJ1-3; D possibly corresponds to TRBD1 (5 bases). V was clipped by 6 bases and J by 0 bases, with 12 bases between them. The germline gives CDR1 ENHRY, CDR2 SYGVKD. This CDR3 comprises 15 residues. DNA for the CDR3: TGTGCCATCAGGCGGACGGGGACCTCTGGAAACACCATATATTTT. Its translation is CAIRRTGTSGNTIYF.

This clone was observed once. The V call is TRBV4-3, the J call TRBJ2-7; 7 positions match TRBD1. Germline assignment: CDR1 LGHNA and CDR2 YSLEER. Trimming cost V 1 base and J 2 bases; bases outside gene matches: 8. The CDR3 has 16 residues. In DNA, the CDR3 is TGCGCCAGCAGCCAAGGATCCGGGACAGCTCCCTACGAGCAGTACTTC. This sequence encodes CASSQGSGTAPYEQYF.

The J gene is TRBJ2-3, the V gene TRBV7-3; 10 nucleotides match TRBD2. Germline CDR1 is SGHTA and CDR2 is FQGTGA. V shed 2 bases, J shed 1 base, and the junction held 3 bases outside the gene matches. The CDR3 covers 16 residues. CDR3 amino acids: CASSLGTSVRTDTQYF. In DNA, the CDR3 is TGTGCCAGCAGCTTAGGGACTAGCGTCCGCACAGATACGCAGTATTTT.

This chain connects TRBV3-1 (or the pseudogene TRBV3-2) to TRBJ2-7; the match to TRBD2 covers 7 bases. V lost 1 base to trimming and J lost 0 bases; unmatched junction nucleotides: 3. The CDR3 runs 15 residues. Germline values: CDR1 LGHDT, CDR2 YNNKEL (reference sequence). This CDR3 is CASSQGLASSYEQYF. The CDR3 DNA sequence: TGTGCCAGCAGCCAAGGACTAGCCAGCTCCTACGAGCAGTACTTC.

V usage is TRBV24-1 and J usage is TRBJ1-2; D not certain. The CDR3 runs 12 residues. Germline CDR1 and CDR2: KGHDR and SFDVKD. The germline V and J ends were trimmed by 6 bases and 8 bases, with 12 bases remaining between them. The CDR3 region is CATSSGLGGYTF. The CDR3 bases are TGTGCCACCAGTTCCGGACTCGGGGGCTACACCTTC.

This sequence joins TRBV19 and TRBJ2-3; D might be TRBD2 (6 bases). The CDR3 runs to 17 residues. Germline V gene lookup returns CDR1 LNHDA and CDR2 SQIVND (reference sequence). The V and J ends lost 4 bases and 0 bases respectively, with 17 bases between them. The CDR3: CASSNRGSGSSTDTQYF. DNA for the CDR3: TGTGCCAGTAGTAATCGCGGTAGCGGTTCTAGCACAGATACGCAGTATTTT.

For this clone: One end of the junction varies from germline; a read error may be responsible. The chain combines TRBV6-2 or TRBV6-3 with TRBJ1-1, with D perhaps TRBD1 (6 bases). CDR1 is MNHEY and CDR2 is SVGEGT in the germline V gene. The CDR3 consists of 16 residues. This chain's CDR3 is CAGRYSWGAPNTEAFF. The CDR3 DNA is TGTGCCGGCAGATACTCCTGGGGGGCCCCGAACACTGAAGCTTTCTTT.

The J gene is TRBJ1-6, the V gene TRBV7-9; 7 bases agree with TRBD1. The ends lost 6 bases at V and 10 bases at J; junction bases unmatched: 12. Germline CDR1 and CDR2: SEHNR and FQNEAQ (reference sequence). The CDR3 runs 15 residues. Here the CDR3 reads CASSFTGDGTSPLHF. The CDR3 DNA sequence: TGTGCCAGCAGTTTCACAGGGGATGGGACGTCACCCCTCCACTTT.

The chain combines TRBV7-2 with TRBJ2-3, with TRBD2 identical over 9 bases. V was pared by 1 base and J by 1 base, with 6 bases of the junction left unmatched. Germline V CDR1 and CDR2: SGHTA, FQGNSA. The CDR3 contains 17 residues. The CDR3 loop is CASSLVIAGARTDTQYF. CDR3 bases: TGTGCCAGCAGCTTAGTGATAGCGGGAGCCCGCACAGATACGCAGTATTTT.

This sequence joins TRBV24-1 and TRBJ2-1, with D hard to call. Trimming left V 2 bases short and J 0 bases short, with 10 bases between. Germline CDR1 is KGHDR and CDR2 is SFDVKD. This CDR3 comprises 16 residues. The CDR3, as DNA: TGTGCCACCAGTGATTCTAGTCCGACCTCCTACAATGAGCAGTTCTTC. It translates to CATSDSSPTSYNEQFF.

The chain carries TRBV5-4 and TRBJ1-3; the D is unclear. Trimming removed 0 bases from V and 4 bases from J, with 11 bases in between. Germline lookup yields CDR1 SGHNT and CDR2 YYREEE (reference sequence). This CDR3 comprises 15 residues. CDR3 region: CASSLDRGPGNTIYF. In DNA, the CDR3 is TGTGCCAGCAGCTTGGACAGAGGTCCCGGAAACACCATATATTTT.

This chain connects TRBV3-1 (or the pseudogene TRBV3-2) to TRBJ1-1; D gene ambiguous. V lost 0 bases and J 2 bases, leaving 16 bases between the germline ends. Germline V CDR1 and CDR2: LGHDT, YNNKEL (reference sequence). CDR3 length equals 17 residues. The CDR3 DNA follows: TGTGCCAGCAGCCAAGAAATTTCAGGTGAGTACAACACTGAAGCTTTCTTT. Translation gives CASSQEISGEYNTEAFF.

The genes are TRBV19 and TRBJ1-1, with D uncertain. V lost 7 bases and J lost 1, with 13 bases in between. Germline V gives CDR1 LNHDA, CDR2 SQIVND (reference sequence). This CDR3 region has 14 residues. The DNA of the CDR3 is TGTGCCAGTACATTGTCAGAGTGGAACACTGAAGCTTTCTTT. This translates into CASTLSEWNTEAFF.

The chain employs TRBV4-1 and TRBJ2-7; 9 bases map to TRBD2. V lost 1 base and J lost 5; bases outside the gene matches: 6. The CDR3 consists of 15 residues. CDR1 is MGHRA and CDR2 is YSYEKL in the germline V gene. The CDR3 loop reads CASSQASGRSHEQYF. The CDR3 coding sequence is TGCGCCAGCAGCCAAGCCAGCGGGAGGTCCCACGAGCAGTACTTC.

The V and J genes are TRBV30 and TRBJ1-1, with TRBD1 matching over 8 bases. Germline-derived CDR1 and CDR2 are GTSNPN and SVGIG (reference sequence). There are 15 residues in the CDR3. Trimming cost V 3 bases and J 3 bases; bases outside gene matches: 9. The CDR3 sequence: CAWRAPMDRDTEAFF. The CDR3 region has the DNA TGTGCCTGGAGAGCCCCCATGGACAGGGACACTGAAGCTTTCTTT.

The chain recombines TRBV28 with TRBJ2-4, with unresolved D. The V end lost 5 bases, the J end lost 0 bases, and 23 bases lay between the germline ends. Germline values: CDR1 MDHEN, CDR2 SYDVKM. CDR3 length: 19 residues. The CDR3 region is CASSPAHLPKWLAKNIQYF. The CDR3 DNA is TGTGCCAGCAGTCCCGCTCATTTACCAAAGTGGTTAGCCAAAAACATTCAGTACTTC.

The rearrangement links TRBV7-9 to TRBJ2-7, with D possibly being TRBD1 (5 bases). Trimming pared 5 bases from V and 1 base from J, leaving 18 bases between. CDR3 length equals 16 residues. CDR1 is SEHNR and CDR2 is FQNEAQ in the germline V gene (reference sequence). In nucleotides, the CDR3 is TGTGCCAGCAGCCATAGGGGCCCAGTCCCATCCTACGAGCAGTACTTC. This translates into CASSHRGPVPSYEQYF.

This clone was counted a few times. The chain carries TRBV7-8 and TRBJ1-6; 7 bases map to TRBD1. The CDR3 totals 15 residues. Germline CDR1 reads SGHVS; CDR2 reads FQNEAQ. V dropped 3 bases and J dropped 4; count of bases not matched to a gene: 3. DNA of the CDR3: TGTGCCAGCAGCTTCACGGGACAGTATAATTCACCCCTCCACTTT. Translation gives CASSFTGQYNSPLHF.

This clone has just a few counts. The chain uses TRBV7-9 and TRBJ2-3; TRBD2 aligns across 12 bases. The CDR3 contains 17 residues. Per the germline V gene, CDR1 is SEHNR and CDR2 is FQNEAQ (reference sequence). V dropped 1 base and J dropped 3; count of bases not matched to a gene: 5. The CDR3 loop is CASSLGLAGAKTDTQYF. The CDR3 bases are TGTGCCAGCAGCTTAGGACTAGCGGGAGCAAAAACAGATACGCAGTATTTT.

The chain links TRBV28 to TRBJ1-1; tentative D call: TRBD1 (6 bases). Between the trimmed V and J ends, which lost 6 bases and 1 base, there was a span of 9 bases. This CDR3 is built from 13 residues. The germline V gene has CDR1 MDHEN and CDR2 SYDVKM. CDR3 nucleotide sequence: TGTGCCAGCAGGGAAGGGGGGAACACTGAAGCTTTCTTT. The encoded protein is CASREGGNTEAFF.

This clone was observed a single time. This CDR3 is CASSQDAQNSYEQYF. The CDR3 DNA follows: TGCGCCAGCAGCCAAGATGCCCAGAACTCCTACGAGCAGTACTTC. The chain has TRBV4-3 and TRBJ2-7, with no clear D. Germline V gives CDR1 LGHNA, CDR2 YSLEER. CDR3 length equals 15 residues. The V end was cut by 0 bases, the J end by 0 bases, with 9 bases between.

This chain joins TRBV6-2 or TRBV6-3 and TRBJ2-7; TRBD1 might be the D (5 bases). The CDR3 consists of 14 residues. The V and J ends lost 0 bases and 5 bases respectively, with 11 bases between them. Germline V gene data show CDR1 as MNHEY and CDR2 as SVGEGT. The CDR3 DNA reads as TGTGCCAGCAGTTACTCGACAAGGGGCGACGAGCAGTACTTC. This codes for CASSYSTRGDEQYF.

The chain carries TRBV4-3 and TRBJ1-2; the D gene is possibly TRBD1 (6 bases). Germline lookup yields CDR1 LGHNA and CDR2 YSLEER. V lost 0 bases, J lost 4 bases, and 12 bases lay in between. The CDR3 has 15 residues. The CDR3 DNA reads TGCGCCAGCAGCCAAGAGAAAGGGGGTGCCTATGGCTACACCTTC. Protein sequence: CASSQEKGGAYGYTF.

The rearrangement joins TRBV4-3 to TRBJ1-5, with D possibly matching TRBD1 (5 bases). CDR1 is LGHNA, CDR2 YSLEER, per germline. Trimming left V 4 bases short and J 1 base short, with 23 bases between. The CDR3 is 19 residues long. CDR3 coding DNA: TGCGCCAGCAGCCCCTCCGGCATAGTCGGGGGTGGGAGCAATCAGCCCCAGCATTTT. Amino acid sequence: CASSPSGIVGGGSNQPQHF.

The V and J genes are TRBV27 and TRBJ2-1, with TRBD2 identical over 16 bases. The CDR3 runs to 19 residues. Germline CDR1 MNHEY, CDR2 SMNVEV (reference sequence). After removal of 6 bases from V and 2 bases from J, the junction contained 10 bases not matched to a gene. CDR3 bases: TGTGCCAGCAGGAAGAGACCCGGGACTAGCGGGAGGGCCTACAATGAGCAGTTCTTC. Encoded protein: CASRKRPGTSGRAYNEQFF.

V and J are TRBV7-6 and TRBJ2-1, with 10 bases aligning to TRBD2. The germline V gene encodes CDR1 SGHVS and CDR2 FNYEAQ. This CDR3 spans 19 amino acids. J gave up 3 bases and V 1 base, and 12 bases lay outside the gene matches. The CDR3 protein is CASSLVEGLAGVFYNEQFF. The CDR3 bases are TGTGCCAGCAGCTTAGTAGAGGGGCTAGCGGGAGTTTTCTACAATGAGCAGTTCTTC.

This chain uses TRBV5-6 with TRBJ2-7, with D possibly being TRBD2 (5 bases). Germline values: CDR1 SGHDT, CDR2 YYEEEE. V was trimmed by 6 bases and J by 4 bases, leaving 20 bases between them. The CDR3 length is 15 residues. This CDR3 is CASTPKEDFGYEQYF. As DNA, the CDR3 is TGTGCCAGCACCCCTAAGGAGGACTTCGGGTACGAGCAGTACTTC.

V and J are TRBV4-1 and TRBJ2-7; 8 nucleotides match TRBD2. V shed 0 bases and J 3 bases; nucleotides not matched to a gene: 7. Germline loops: CDR1 MGHRA, CDR2 YSYEKL. The CDR3 consists of 16 residues. Here the CDR3 DNA reads TGCGCCAGCAGCCAAGATAAGCGGGGGAGCGGCTACGAGCAGTACTTC. Protein: CASSQDKRGSGYEQYF.